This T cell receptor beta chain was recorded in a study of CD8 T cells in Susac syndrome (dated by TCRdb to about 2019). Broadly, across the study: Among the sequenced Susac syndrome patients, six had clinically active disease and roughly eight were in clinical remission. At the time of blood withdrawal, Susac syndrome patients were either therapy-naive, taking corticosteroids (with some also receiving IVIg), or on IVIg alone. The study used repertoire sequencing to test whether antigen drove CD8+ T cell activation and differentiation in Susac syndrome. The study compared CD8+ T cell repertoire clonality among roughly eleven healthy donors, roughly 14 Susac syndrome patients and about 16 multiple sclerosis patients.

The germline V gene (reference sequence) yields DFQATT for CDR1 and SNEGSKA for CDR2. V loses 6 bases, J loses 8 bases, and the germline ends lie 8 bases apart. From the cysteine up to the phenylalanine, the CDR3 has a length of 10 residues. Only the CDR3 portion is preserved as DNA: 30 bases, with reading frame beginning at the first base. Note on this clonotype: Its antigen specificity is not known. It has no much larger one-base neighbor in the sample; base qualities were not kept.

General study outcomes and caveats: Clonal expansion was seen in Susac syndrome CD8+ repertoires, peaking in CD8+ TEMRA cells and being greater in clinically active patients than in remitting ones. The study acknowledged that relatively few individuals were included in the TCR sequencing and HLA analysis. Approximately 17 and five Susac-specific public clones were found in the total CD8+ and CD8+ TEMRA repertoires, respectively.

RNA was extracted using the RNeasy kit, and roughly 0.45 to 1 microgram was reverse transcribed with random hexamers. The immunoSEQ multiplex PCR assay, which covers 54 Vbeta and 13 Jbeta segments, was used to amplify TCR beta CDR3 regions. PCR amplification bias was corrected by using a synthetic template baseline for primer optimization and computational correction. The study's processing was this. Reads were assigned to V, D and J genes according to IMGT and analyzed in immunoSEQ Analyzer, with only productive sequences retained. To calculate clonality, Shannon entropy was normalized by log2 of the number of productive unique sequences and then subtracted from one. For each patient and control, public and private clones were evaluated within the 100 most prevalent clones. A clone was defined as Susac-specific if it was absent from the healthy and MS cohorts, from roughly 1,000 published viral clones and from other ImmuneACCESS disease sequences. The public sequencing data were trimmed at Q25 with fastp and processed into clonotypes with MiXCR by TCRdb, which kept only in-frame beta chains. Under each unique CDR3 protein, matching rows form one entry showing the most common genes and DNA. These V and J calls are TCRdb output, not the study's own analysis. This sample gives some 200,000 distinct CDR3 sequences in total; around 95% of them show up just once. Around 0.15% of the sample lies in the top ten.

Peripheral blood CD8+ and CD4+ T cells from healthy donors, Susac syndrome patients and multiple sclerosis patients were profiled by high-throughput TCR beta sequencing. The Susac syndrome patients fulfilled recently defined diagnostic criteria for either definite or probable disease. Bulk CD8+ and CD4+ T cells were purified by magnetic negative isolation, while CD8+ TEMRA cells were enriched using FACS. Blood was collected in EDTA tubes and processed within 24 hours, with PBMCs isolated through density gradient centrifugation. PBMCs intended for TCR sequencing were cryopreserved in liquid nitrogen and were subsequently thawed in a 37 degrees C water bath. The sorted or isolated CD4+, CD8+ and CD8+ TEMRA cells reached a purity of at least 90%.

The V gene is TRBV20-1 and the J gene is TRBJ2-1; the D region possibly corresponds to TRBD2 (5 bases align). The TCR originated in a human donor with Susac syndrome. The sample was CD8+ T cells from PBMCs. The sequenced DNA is TGCAGTGCATCCGGGGATGAGCAGTTCTTC. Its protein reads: CSASGDEQFF.